This T cell receptor (beta chain) was found in a study of shared clonotypes between healthy human individuals. Study findings and constraints: Naive CD4 clonotypes were shared across a handful of donors at about 5.2%.

As regards this clone: What it recognizes is unknown. The same CDR3 is also encoded by other DNA sequences in this sample.

The table came from immunoSEQ multiplex PCR; TCRdb's copy has only in-frame clones and leaves some out. The data contain 2 million to 3 million clones, approximately 93% of them singletons. V was cut by 3 bases and J by 3 bases, with 8 bases left in between. Per the germline V gene, CDR1 is LNHDA and CDR2 is SQIVND (reference sequence). The CDR3 runs to 13 residues. Sequencing was carried out using naive CD4+ T cells from PBMCs. Subset reported: CD45RA+ positively selected. The clonotype was recovered from a man aged 18-30 years in good health. Some clones in this sample may be carry-over from other donors' samples. The rearrangement links TRBV19 to TRBJ2-5; the D gene is possibly TRBD2 (6 bases). The CDR3 is CASSIGLKETQYF. In DNA, the CDR3 is TGTGCCAGTAGTATCGGACTAAAAGAGACCCAGTACTTC.